Listed below are T cell receptor beta chains from one sample, sequenced in a study of long-term antiretroviral therapy in people with HIV. TCRdb's copy holds only in-frame clones and misses some; the assay was immunoSEQ multiplex PCR. In the table there are approximately 28,000 clones, more than 75% of which are singletons. The sequencing here drew on unsorted PBMCs, taken 2 years after starting antiretroviral therapy. These TCRs come from a man aged 45-65 years with HIV. Each CDR3 is given with its conserved first and last residue. Fields, in order: V gene, J gene, clone size, D gene, CDR3 DNA, CDR3 protein. D genes are given only for firm matches. The size field is filled for only some rows; it gives once, few, many or a size class.

V gene: TRBV11-2; J gene: TRBJ2-7; clone size: .; D gene: TRBD1; CDR3 DNA: TGTGCCAGCAGCTTGGTCGGACAGGCCGAGCAGTACTTC; CDR3 protein: CASSLVGQAEQYF
V gene: TRBV5-1; J gene: TRBJ2-1; clone size: .; D gene: .; CDR3 DNA: TGCGCCAGCAGCTTCTCCGGGTCCCACAATGAGCAGTTCTTC; CDR3 protein: CASSFSGSHNEQFF
V gene: TRBV5-6; J gene: TRBJ1-2; clone size: .; D gene: .; CDR3 DNA: TGTGCCAGCAGCTTTCCAAACGCAGACTATGGCTACACCTTC; CDR3 protein: CASSFPNADYGYTF
V gene: TRBV28; J gene: TRBJ2-7; clone size: .; D gene: .; CDR3 DNA: TGTGCCAGCAGTTTCCCCCCACAGGGTGGCGAGCAGTACTTC; CDR3 protein: CASSFPPQGGEQYF
V gene: TRBV6-6; J gene: TRBJ2-5; clone size: .; D gene: .; CDR3 DNA: TGTGCCAGCAGTTACGGCCAAGAGACCCAGTACTTC; CDR3 protein: CASSYGQETQYF
V gene: TRBV7-2; J gene: TRBJ2-3; clone size: .; D gene: .; CDR3 DNA: TGTGCCAGCAGCCTAGGTCTCGGGGGCGCTCGCACAGATACGCAGTATTTT; CDR3 protein: CASSLGLGGARTDTQYF
V gene: TRBV2; J gene: TRBJ1-1; clone size: .; D gene: TRBD1; CDR3 DNA: TGTGCCAGCAGGGCGGACAGGGGAACGAACACTGAAGCTTTCTTT; CDR3 protein: CASRADRGTNTEAFF
V gene: TRBV6-5; J gene: TRBJ2-7; clone size: .; D gene: .; CDR3 DNA: TGTGCCAGCAGTTTCTTGGACTCCGGCTACGAGCAGTACTTC; CDR3 protein: CASSFLDSGYEQYF
V gene: TRBV19; J gene: TRBJ2-1; clone size: .; D gene: TRBD1; CDR3 DNA: TGTGCCAGTAGTCCGAAGGGACAGTACAATGAGCAGTTCTTC; CDR3 protein: CASSPKGQYNEQFF
V gene: TRBV28; J gene: TRBJ1-5; clone size: once; D gene: .; CDR3 DNA: TGTGCCAGCAGTCCTATAAGCGGGTCCCAGCATTTT; CDR3 protein: CASSPISGSQHF
V gene: TRBV7-9; J gene: TRBJ1-4; clone size: .; D gene: .; CDR3 DNA: TGTGCCAGCAGCTTGCTTAGGGACGAAAAACTGTTTTTT; CDR3 protein: CASSLLRDEKLFF
V gene: TRBV5-6; J gene: TRBJ1-4; clone size: .; D gene: .; CDR3 DNA: TGTGCCAGCAGCTACGACAGGTTCGGGGAAAAACTGTTTTTT; CDR3 protein: CASSYDRFGEKLFF
V gene: TRBV7-2; J gene: TRBJ1-2; clone size: few; D gene: TRBD1; CDR3 DNA: TGTGCCAGCAGCTTAGGGGGGACAGGAGCCTATGGCTACACCTTC; CDR3 protein: CASSLGGTGAYGYTF
V gene: TRBV6-6; J gene: TRBJ1-5; clone size: .; D gene: .; CDR3 DNA: TGTGCCAGCAGTTACTCGGAGGGCAATCAGCCCCAGCATTTT; CDR3 protein: CASSYSEGNQPQHF
V gene: TRBV6-6; J gene: TRBJ2-7; clone size: .; D gene: .; CDR3 DNA: TGTGCCAGCAGTTACTCTCAGGGTTTCTACGAGCAGTACTTC; CDR3 protein: CASSYSQGFYEQYF
V gene: TRBV28; J gene: TRBJ2-1; clone size: .; D gene: .; CDR3 DNA: TGTGCCAGCAGTTTCTCCCTACTAGCAACCTCCTACAATGAGCAGTTCTTC; CDR3 protein: CASSFSLLATSYNEQFF
V gene: TRBV28; J gene: TRBJ1-2; clone size: few; D gene: .; CDR3 DNA: TGTGCCAGCAGTTTAGCGGTATTGCGGGACCACAACTATGGCTACACCTTC; CDR3 protein: CASSLAVLRDHNYGYTF
V gene: TRBV7-3; J gene: TRBJ1-6; clone size: .; D gene: TRBD1; CDR3 DNA: TGTGCCAGCAGCCCGACAGGGGGGAATTCACCCCTCCACTTT; CDR3 protein: CASSPTGGNSPLHF
V gene: TRBV5-4; J gene: TRBJ2-3; clone size: .; D gene: .; CDR3 DNA: TGTGCCAGCAGCTTGGCTCGCGCCACTAGCACAGATACGCAGTATTTT; CDR3 protein: CASSLARATSTDTQYF
V gene: TRBV7-2; J gene: TRBJ2-7; clone size: few; D gene: TRBD1; CDR3 DNA: TGTGCCAGCAGCTTTTCCGGGACAGGGAGCTCCTACGAGCAGTACTTC; CDR3 protein: CASSFSGTGSSYEQYF
V gene: TRBV28; J gene: TRBJ1-1; clone size: .; D gene: .; CDR3 DNA: TGTGCCAGCAGTTTAGAAGGATTGAACACTGAAGCTTTCTTT; CDR3 protein: CASSLEGLNTEAFF
V gene: TRBV7-2; J gene: TRBJ2-5; clone size: .; D gene: TRBD2; CDR3 DNA: TGTGCCAGCAGCTTATTCTCTAGCGGTCAGACCCAGTACTTC; CDR3 protein: CASSLFSSGQTQYF
V gene: TRBV6-1; J gene: TRBJ2-7; clone size: .; D gene: TRBD1; CDR3 DNA: TGTGCCAGCAGCCCTGGACAGGGGGCATCCTACGAGCAGTACTTC; CDR3 protein: CASSPGQGASYEQYF
V gene: TRBV4-3; J gene: TRBJ1-6; clone size: .; D gene: .; CDR3 DNA: TGCGCCAGCAGCCGACAGGCCTTTAATTCACCCCTCCACTTT; CDR3 protein: CASSRQAFNSPLHF
V gene: TRBV21-1; J gene: TRBJ2-2; clone size: .; D gene: .; CDR3 DNA: TGTGCCAGCAGCAAAGGGGGACTAGCGGGAGCCGGGGAGCTGTTTTTT; CDR3 protein: CASSKGGLAGAGELFF
V gene: TRBV5-4; J gene: TRBJ1-3; clone size: .; D gene: TRBD1; CDR3 DNA: TGTGCCAGCAGCTCGGGTCCCGGGACAGGGGGCGGAAACACCATATATTTT; CDR3 protein: CASSSGPGTGGGNTIYF
V gene: TRBV11-3; J gene: TRBJ2-2; clone size: few; D gene: .; CDR3 DNA: TGTGCCAGCAGCCGCCCCACCGGGGAGCTGTTTTTT; CDR3 protein: CASSRPTGELFF
V gene: TRBV4-3; J gene: TRBJ2-3; clone size: .; D gene: TRBD2; CDR3 DNA: TGCGCCAGCAGCCACGGAGGTGTGGGAGGGGCAGATACGCAGTATTTT; CDR3 protein: CASSHGGVGGADTQYF
V gene: TRBV5-1; J gene: TRBJ1-5; clone size: .; D gene: TRBD1; CDR3 DNA: TGCGCCAGCAGCTTTGAGACAGGGGTTTGGCCCCAGCATTTT; CDR3 protein: CASSFETGVWPQHF
V gene: TRBV4-3; J gene: TRBJ2-7; clone size: .; D gene: TRBD2; CDR3 DNA: TGCGCCAGCAGCCAAGGTCTAGCGGGGGTCAACGAGCAGTACTTC; CDR3 protein: CASSQGLAGVNEQYF
V gene: TRBV7-3; J gene: TRBJ2-1; clone size: .; D gene: .; CDR3 DNA: TGTGCCAGCAGCTGGGGGGTTAGCCCAGGGCACGAGCAGTTCTTC; CDR3 protein: CASSWGVSPGHEQFF
V gene: TRBV9; J gene: TRBJ2-5; clone size: .; D gene: .; CDR3 DNA: TGTGCCAGCAGCCCTAGTGGCAGGACGGAGACCCAGTACTTC; CDR3 protein: CASSPSGRTETQYF
V gene: TRBV19; J gene: TRBJ1-5; clone size: .; D gene: .; CDR3 DNA: TGTGCCAGTATCGATCTACAGGGTGGGAGCAATCAGCCCCAGCATTTT; CDR3 protein: CASIDLQGGSNQPQHF
V gene: TRBV19; J gene: TRBJ2-2; clone size: .; D gene: .; CDR3 DNA: TGTGCCAGTAGTATAGACGTAATGGGGTCCGGGGAGCTGTTTTTT; CDR3 protein: CASSIDVMGSGELFF
V gene: TRBV19; J gene: TRBJ2-2; clone size: .; D gene: .; CDR3 DNA: TGTGCCAGTAGTAACCATTATTCCAGGGGCTCCGGGGAGCTGTTTTTT; CDR3 protein: CASSNHYSRGSGELFF
V gene: TRBV6-1; J gene: TRBJ1-5; clone size: few; D gene: TRBD1; CDR3 DNA: TGTGCCAGCAGTGAAGCCGGGGACAGTCAGCCCCAGCATTTT; CDR3 protein: CASSEAGDSQPQHF
V gene: TRBV6-5; J gene: TRBJ2-1; clone size: once; D gene: .; CDR3 DNA: TGTGCCAGCAGTTACTCAGGGTATGAGCAGTTCTTC; CDR3 protein: CASSYSGYEQFF
V gene: TRBV5-8; J gene: TRBJ1-1; clone size: .; D gene: .; CDR3 DNA: TGTGCCAGCAGCTTGGGCCGACCTAATGTGAACACTGAAGCTTTCTTT; CDR3 protein: CASSLGRPNVNTEAFF
V gene: TRBV29-1; J gene: TRBJ2-1; clone size: .; D gene: .; CDR3 DNA: TGCAGCGTTGAGTTGCGGAGTGGGGATGAGCAGTTCTTC; CDR3 protein: CSVELRSGDEQFF
V gene: TRBV7-2; J gene: TRBJ2-1; clone size: .; D gene: .; CDR3 DNA: TGTGCCAGCAGCTTAGCCGACGGTTTTACGAGTGAGCAGTTCTTC; CDR3 protein: CASSLADGFTSEQFF
V gene: TRBV6-5; J gene: TRBJ1-6; clone size: .; D gene: .; CDR3 DNA: TGTGCCAGCAGTCCCGGCTTTTATAATTCACCCCTCCACTTT; CDR3 protein: CASSPGFYNSPLHF
V gene: TRBV7-9; J gene: TRBJ2-1; clone size: .; D gene: .; CDR3 DNA: TGTGCCAGCAGGGACGGAAAGAATGAGCAGTTCTTC; CDR3 protein: CASRDGKNEQFF
V gene: TRBV28; J gene: TRBJ1-1; clone size: .; D gene: .; CDR3 DNA: TGTGCCAGCAGTTTATTAAGTCAGGGTCGAACTGAAGCTTTCTTT; CDR3 protein: CASSLLSQGRTEAFF
V gene: TRBV6-1; J gene: TRBJ1-4; clone size: .; D gene: .; CDR3 DNA: TGTGCCAGCAGTGAAGAGTCGGGAGGGATAAATGAAAAACTGTTTTTT; CDR3 protein: CASSEESGGINEKLFF
V gene: TRBV5-6; J gene: TRBJ1-1; clone size: once; D gene: .; CDR3 DNA: TGTGCCAGCAGCCCGCAATACCGAAGCACTGAAGCTTTCTTT; CDR3 protein: CASSPQYRSTEAFF